This is a list of T cell receptor beta chains from one sample in a study of control samples from healthy donors and cancer patients. Some clones are missing from TCRdb's copy, which holds only in-frame ones; the method was immunoSEQ multiplex PCR. The table shows 150,000 to 200,000 clones, with about 90% occurring only once. Sequencing was done on a sample of blood. The receptors come from a woman aged 50 to 60 in good health. CDR3s include the opening cysteine and the closing phenylalanine or tryptophan. The order of the fields is V gene, clone size, D gene, J gene, CDR3 protein, CDR3 DNA. A D gene is named only where the DNA matches it firmly. Not all rows give a size; the values are once, few, many and, for expanded clones, a class.

V gene: TRBV28; clone size: once; D gene: TRBD1; J gene: TRBJ1-2; CDR3 protein: CASSFLGQGYGYTF; CDR3 DNA: TGTGCCAGCAGTTTTCTGGGACAGGGCTATGGCTACACCTTC
V gene: TRBV5-1; clone size: .; D gene: TRBD1; J gene: TRBJ1-1; CDR3 protein: CASSPGTGMNTEAFF; CDR3 DNA: TGCGCCAGCAGCCCCGGGACAGGGATGAACACTGAAGCTTTCTTT
V gene: TRBV7-3; clone size: .; D gene: .; J gene: TRBJ1-2; CDR3 protein: CASSLTPLVANYGYTF; CDR3 DNA: TGTGCCAGCAGCTTAACCCCCCTCGTAGCTAACTATGGCTACACCTTC
V gene: TRBV5-4; clone size: .; D gene: TRBD1; J gene: TRBJ2-1; CDR3 protein: CASSYGTAYNEQFF; CDR3 DNA: TGTGCCAGCAGTTACGGGACAGCTTACAATGAGCAGTTCTTC
V gene: TRBV19; clone size: .; D gene: TRBD2; J gene: TRBJ2-1; CDR3 protein: CASPPAGGPAVSEQFF; CDR3 DNA: TGTGCCAGTCCCCCAGCGGGAGGGCCCGCGGTTAGTGAGCAGTTCTTC
V gene: TRBV5-5; clone size: .; D gene: .; J gene: TRBJ1-5; CDR3 protein: CASSLSRNQPQHF; CDR3 DNA: TGTGCCAGCAGCTTGTCGCGCAATCAGCCCCAGCATTTT
V gene: TRBV4-1; clone size: once; D gene: TRBD1; J gene: TRBJ1-6; CDR3 protein: CASSLDRVRSPLHF; CDR3 DNA: TGCGCCAGCAGCCTCGACAGGGTAAGATCACCCCTCCACTTT
V gene: TRBV27; clone size: .; D gene: .; J gene: TRBJ1-1; CDR3 protein: CASSLWGAPTEAFF; CDR3 DNA: TGTGCCAGCAGTTTATGGGGGGCGCCCACTGAAGCTTTCTTT
V gene: TRBV28; clone size: .; D gene: .; J gene: TRBJ1-5; CDR3 protein: CASSQGPRPQHF; CDR3 DNA: TGTGCCAGCTCTCAGGGACCTAGGCCCCAGCATTTT
V gene: TRBV24-1; clone size: .; D gene: TRBD2; J gene: TRBJ2-2; CDR3 protein: CATSDFNRGGVTGELFF; CDR3 DNA: TGTGCCACCAGTGATTTCAATCGGGGGGGTGTCACCGGGGAGCTGTTTTTT
V gene: TRBV24-1; clone size: .; D gene: .; J gene: TRBJ1-2; CDR3 protein: CATSDLYGYTF; CDR3 DNA: TGTGCCACCAGTGATTTGTATGGCTACACCTTC
V gene: TRBV7-3; clone size: .; D gene: .; J gene: TRBJ1-1; CDR3 protein: CASSSTGTGTWNTEAFF; CDR3 DNA: TGTGCCAGCAGCTCAACGGGGACTGGGACGTGGAACACTGAAGCTTTCTTT
V gene: TRBV30; clone size: .; D gene: TRBD1; J gene: TRBJ1-5; CDR3 protein: CAWRHDRAQPQHF; CDR3 DNA: TGTGCCTGGAGGCACGACAGGGCCCAGCCCCAGCATTTT
V gene: TRBV7-2; clone size: .; D gene: .; J gene: TRBJ1-3; CDR3 protein: CASSLEGGSGNTIYF; CDR3 DNA: TGTGCCAGCAGCTTAGAGGGGGGCTCTGGAAACACCATATATTTT
V gene: TRBV6-1; clone size: .; D gene: .; J gene: TRBJ1-4; CDR3 protein: CASSESVGAGAFARVFF; CDR3 DNA: .
V gene: TRBV7-2; clone size: .; D gene: .; J gene: TRBJ2-1; CDR3 protein: CASSLVGNNEQFF; CDR3 DNA: TGTGCCAGCAGCTTAGTAGGGAACAATGAGCAGTTCTTC
V gene: TRBV29-1; clone size: .; D gene: .; J gene: TRBJ1-2; CDR3 protein: CSAYRDGYTF; CDR3 DNA: TGCAGCGCGTACAGGGATGGCTACACCTTC
V gene: TRBV5-5; clone size: .; D gene: TRBD1; J gene: TRBJ1-1; CDR3 protein: CASSSGGMNTEAFF; CDR3 DNA: TGTGCCAGCAGCTCAGGGGGAATGAACACTGAAGCTTTCTTT
V gene: TRBV2; clone size: .; D gene: TRBD1; J gene: TRBJ1-1; CDR3 protein: CASREMDRGGTEAFF; CDR3 DNA: TGTGCCAGCAGGGAAATGGACAGGGGAGGCACTGAAGCTTTCTTT
V gene: TRBV29-1; clone size: .; D gene: .; J gene: TRBJ2-1; CDR3 protein: CSVITGTLGNEQFF; CDR3 DNA: TGCAGCGTTATAACGGGCACGCTGGGCAATGAGCAGTTCTTC
V gene: TRBV19; clone size: .; D gene: .; J gene: TRBJ2-3; CDR3 protein: CASSEEGAQYF; CDR3 DNA: TGTGCCAGTAGTGAAGAGGGAGCGCAGTATTTT
V gene: TRBV10-2; clone size: .; D gene: TRBD1; J gene: TRBJ1-1; CDR3 protein: CASSDGTGGSRQAFF; CDR3 DNA: TGCGCCAGCAGTGATGGGACAGGGGGCTCGAGGCAAGCTTTCTTT
V gene: TRBV5-1; clone size: .; D gene: .; J gene: TRBJ2-2; CDR3 protein: CASSPLNFGELFF; CDR3 DNA: TGCGCCAGCAGCCCTTTAAATTTCGGGGAGCTGTTTTTT
V gene: TRBV5-4; clone size: .; D gene: TRBD2; J gene: TRBJ2-3; CDR3 protein: CASSPSQGGSVPDTQYF; CDR3 DNA: TGTGCCAGCAGCCCGTCCCAGGGAGGGTCGGTCCCCGATACGCAGTATTTT
V gene: TRBV11-3; clone size: .; D gene: TRBD2; J gene: TRBJ2-5; CDR3 protein: CASSQGIAGGPQETQYF; CDR3 DNA: TGTGCCAGCAGCCAGGGAATAGCGGGGGGGCCTCAAGAGACCCAGTACTTC
V gene: TRBV3-1/TRBV3-2; clone size: .; D gene: .; J gene: TRBJ1-5; CDR3 protein: CASSHLPQGSNQPQHF; CDR3 DNA: TGTGCCAGCAGCCATTTGCCACAGGGATCCAATCAGCCCCAGCATTTT
V gene: TRBV20-1; clone size: .; D gene: .; J gene: TRBJ1-5; CDR3 protein: CSASRDRHSNQPQHF; CDR3 DNA: TGCAGTGCTAGTCGTGACAGGCATAGCAATCAGCCCCAGCATTTT
V gene: TRBV19; clone size: once; D gene: TRBD1; J gene: TRBJ2-5; CDR3 protein: CASSTGQGELETQYF; CDR3 DNA: TGTGCCAGTAGTACAGGACAGGGCGAGTTGGAGACCCAGTACTTC
V gene: TRBV27; clone size: few; D gene: .; J gene: TRBJ2-7; CDR3 protein: CASSFSSGRGYEQYF; CDR3 DNA: TGTGCCAGCAGTTTTTCATCTGGTCGGGGCTACGAGCAGTACTTC